These 25 T cell receptor beta chains were all obtained from the same sample, sequenced in a study of human CD8 memory T cell subsets. By UMI-labeled 5' RACE, the TCR beta libraries were made. TCRdb reprocessed the 5' RACE reads; each CDR3 protein has one entry and no DNA is given. Its table records some 17,000 distinct CDR3 sequences. Sequencing used CD8+ stem-like memory T cells (TSCM and TCM) sorted from PBMCs. Subset in this sample: stem-like memory CD8 T cells (TSTEM), CCR7+ PD-1- TIGIT-. These receptors all come from a human donor in good health.

According to its frequency, this clonotype is medium-sized (0.01 to 0.1%). This chain joins TRBV7-9 and TRBJ2-2; TCRdb gives TRBD1 as the D gene, but with no DNA this cannot be confirmed. Germline-derived CDR1 and CDR2 are SEHNR and FQNEAQ (reference sequence). This CDR3 is built from 16 residues. CDR3 residues: CASSLYRGPNTGELFF.

J is TRBJ2-7 and V is TRBV5-4; TCRdb gives TRBD1 as the D gene, but with no DNA this cannot be confirmed. The V gene's germline CDR1 is SGHNT and CDR2 YYREEE (reference sequence). This CDR3 has 14 amino acids. The CDR3 region is CASSLSGTGGEQYF.

The genes are TRBV5-1 and TRBJ2-1; without DNA, the TCRdb call of TRBD1 cannot be checked. The CDR3 covers 15 residues. CDR1 and CDR2 from the germline V gene are SGHRS and YFSETQ. The CDR3 sequence: CASSLVGTPYNEQFF. Looking up the rest from reference TRBV5-1 and TRBJ2-1 gives the full variable domain: KAGVTQTPRYLIKTRGQQVTLSCSPISGHRSVSWYQQTPGQGLQFLFEYFSETQRNKGNFPGRFSGRQFSNSRSEMNVSTLELGDSALYLCASSLVGTPYNEQFFGPGTRLTVL.

The chain carries TRBV20-1 and TRBJ2-2. The CDR3 has 14 residues. Germline V gene lookup returns CDR1 DFQATT and CDR2 SNEGSKA (reference sequence). The CDR3 region is CSARGDENTGELFF.

This chain uses TRBV20-1 with TRBJ2-1. The CDR3 contains 14 residues. CDR1 is DFQATT, CDR2 SNEGSKA, per germline (reference sequence). CDR3 amino acids: CSARLRYIANEQFF.

The J gene is TRBJ1-5, the V gene TRBV15. Per germline, CDR1 LNHNV and CDR2 YYDKDF (reference sequence). The CDR3 has 12 residues. CDR3 residues: CATGQTNQPQHF.

The chain carries TRBV29-1 and TRBJ2-7; lacking DNA, the TRBD2 call made by TCRdb goes unchecked. This CDR3 has 15 residues. Germline V gene lookup returns CDR1 SQVTM and CDR2 ANQGSEA. CDR3 sequence: CSVRLAGGSSYEQYF.

This rearrangement joins TRBV19 to TRBJ2-7; the TRBD1 assignment by TCRdb is unverifiable without DNA. The CDR3 extends over 16 amino acids. From germline, CDR1 is LNHDA and CDR2 SQIVND (reference sequence). CDR3 protein: CASSRIPGTEIYEQYF. Full variable domain (remainder filled in from reference TRBV19 and TRBJ2-7): DGGITQSPKYLFRKEGQNVTLSCEQNLNHDAMYWYRQDPGQGLRLIYYSQIVNDFQKGDIAEGYSVSREKKESFPLTVTSAQKNPTAFYLCASSRIPGTEIYEQYFGPGTRLTVT.

This chain links TRBV20-1 with TRBJ2-1; as DNA is missing, the TRBD1 call by TCRdb cannot be tested. CDR1 and CDR2 (germline): DFQATT, SNEGSKA (reference sequence). The CDR3 consists of 14 residues. CDR3 region: CSASPPTGHHEQFF.

This chain uses TRBV7-9 with TRBJ2-1; the D gene TCRdb calls, TRBD1, cannot be checked with no DNA. This CDR3 contains 15 residues. Germline assignment: CDR1 SEHNR and CDR2 FQNEAQ (reference sequence). CDR3 protein: CASSLRDGSYNEQFF.

The CDR3 here is CASSLVQAGGWDTQYF. V and J are TRBV12-3 or TRBV12-4 and TRBJ2-3; the TCRdb D gene call, TRBD1, has no DNA to confirm it. The CDR3 sequence is 16 residues long.

The V gene is TRBV11-2, the J gene TRBJ2-3; TCRdb proposes TRBD1, but this gene call is untestable without DNA. CDR3 size: 14 residues. CDR1 and CDR2 (germline): SGHAT, FQNNGV. CDR3: CASSLAGETDTQYF.

Here the CDR3 reads CASSLGYGSYEQYF. The chain couples TRBV11-3 to TRBJ2-7; TCRdb proposes TRBD2, but this gene call is untestable without DNA. The CDR3 sequence is 14 residues long. In germline, CDR1 is SGHNT, CDR2 YENEEA.

The rearrangement uses TRBV19 and TRBJ2-7; TCRdb calls TRBD1, which cannot be checked without DNA. Germline CDR1 is LNHDA and CDR2 is SQIVND (reference sequence). This CDR3 comprises 14 residues. The CDR3 reads CASRIQGSSDEQYF.

V usage is TRBV6-6 and J usage is TRBJ2-7. Germline V gene data show CDR1 as MNHNY and CDR2 as SVGAGI (reference sequence). This CDR3 has 12 residues. CDR3 protein: CASSYSNGEQYF.

The chain joins TRBV6-1 to TRBJ1-1; no DNA is available, so the TRBD1 call from TCRdb remains unchecked. CDR1 and CDR2 from the germline V gene are MNHNS and SASEGT. This CDR3 region has 17 residues. The CDR3 reads CASSERTGGGGNTEAFF.

Judged by frequency, this clonotype is medium-sized. The chain carries TRBV20-1 and TRBJ2-2; the TRBD1 assignment by TCRdb is unverifiable without DNA. Germline V gene lookup returns CDR1 DFQATT and CDR2 SNEGSKA (reference sequence). CDR3 size: 13 residues. The chain's CDR3 is CSASSGATGELFF.

The rearrangement uses TRBV20-1 and TRBJ2-3; TCRdb's assignment of TRBD2 cannot be checked, as there is no DNA. Germline V lookup: CDR1 DFQATT, CDR2 SNEGSKA (reference sequence). The CDR3 length is 13 residues. CDR3 sequence: CSGGTSTTDTQYF.

Measured by frequency, this clonotype is medium-sized (0.01 to 0.1%). V gene TRBV29-1 combines with J gene TRBJ2-1; without DNA, the TCRdb call of TRBD1 cannot be checked. Germline CDR1 reads SQVTM; CDR2 reads ANQGSEA. The CDR3 is made up of 13 amino acids. The CDR3 is CSVSGTPMSEQFF.

J is TRBJ1-1 and V is TRBV30; TCRdb reports TRBD1, a call that lacks DNA to check it against. The CDR3 length is 13 residues. Germline CDR1 and CDR2: GTSNPN and SVGIG (reference sequence). CDR3 amino acids: CASRTFMNTEAFF.

The chain uses TRBV6-2 or TRBV6-3 and TRBJ2-3; TCRdb's D call of TRBD1 is untestable without DNA. CDR1 and CDR2 (germline): MNHEY, SVGEGT. The CDR3 covers 16 residues. The CDR3 loop is CASNYPSTGGFDTQYF.

The J gene is TRBJ2-3, the V gene TRBV27. The CDR3 is 13 amino acids. Germline CDR1 reads MNHEY; CDR2 reads SMNVEV (reference sequence). The CDR3 protein is CASSLPQQDTQYF.

The chain carries TRBV12-3 or TRBV12-4 and TRBJ2-7; TCRdb lists TRBD1, though no DNA is available to test this call. CDR3 length: 14 residues. This CDR3 reads CASSLAGRSYEQYF.

CDR3 sequence reads: CASSLIGYEQYF. The chain is built from TRBV5-6 and TRBJ2-7. The CDR3 extends over 12 amino acids. Germline V gene lookup returns CDR1 SGHDT and CDR2 YYEEEE.

The chain uses TRBV6-2 or TRBV6-3 and TRBJ1-1; the D call of TRBD1 rests on TCRdb alone, since no DNA is present to check it. The germline gives CDR1 MNHEY, CDR2 SVGEGT. The CDR3 spans 13 residues. The CDR3 reads CASSYIRATEAFF.